A selection of T cell receptor beta chains follows, all from one sample in a study of blood T cell repertoires in COVID-19. Produced via immunoSEQ multiplex PCR; TCRdb's table is partial and in-frame only. This sample has about 160,000 clones, with about 83% found just once. The sequenced sample was peripheral blood. Receptors were obtained from a man aged 55 to 69 with acute or convalescent COVID-19. CDR3s include the opening cysteine and the closing phenylalanine or tryptophan. Fields, in order: V gene, D gene, clone size, J gene, CDR3 protein, CDR3 DNA. D genes are given only for firm matches. The size of a clone is reported for some rows only, either as once, few or many, or as a class for expanded clones.

V: TRBV10-3
D: -
size: few
J: TRBJ2-6
CDR3: CATQQGKRQTGANVLTF
DNA: TGTGCCACACAACAGGGAAAGAGACAGACTGGGGCCAACGTCCTGACTTTC

V: TRBV19
D: -
size: -
J: TRBJ2-3
CDR3: CASNAGTSTDTQYF
DNA: TGTGCCAGTAATGCGGGGACTAGCACAGATACGCAGTATTTT

V: TRBV6-5
D: TRBD1
size: -
J: TRBJ1-6
CDR3: CASSYQTGWNSPLHF
DNA: TGTGCCAGCAGTTACCAGACAGGGTGGAATTCACCCCTCCACTTT

V: TRBV9
D: TRBD1
size: -
J: TRBJ1-1
CDR3: CASSQGVNTEAFF
DNA: TGTGCCAGCAGCCAGGGGGTGAACACTGAAGCTTTCTTT

V: TRBV19
D: -
size: once
J: TRBJ1-1
CDR3: CASSIGGAWTEAFF
DNA: TGTGCCAGTAGTATCGGGGGGGCTTGGACTGAAGCTTTCTTT

V: TRBV19
D: TRBD1
size: many
J: TRBJ1-2
CDR3: CASSTRGQLIYGYTF
DNA: TGTGCCAGTAGTACCCGGGGACAGCTGATCTATGGCTACACCTTC

V: TRBV29-1
D: TRBD1
size: -
J: TRBJ2-7
CDR3: CSVEWDRGYEQYF
DNA: TGCAGCGTTGAATGGGACAGGGGCTACGAGCAGTACTTC

V: TRBV7-9
D: -
size: once
J: TRBJ1-2
CDR3: CASSAQGSNGYTF
DNA: TGTGCCAGCAGCGCACAGGGATCAAATGGCTACACCTTC

V: TRBV9
D: -
size: -
J: TRBJ2-2
CDR3: CASSVGSGNPGELFF
DNA: TGTGCCAGCAGCGTTGGGTCAGGGAATCCCGGGGAGCTGTTTTTT

V: TRBV6-5
D: -
size: -
J: TRBJ1-5
CDR3: CASSHMASQPQHF
DNA: TGTGCCAGCAGTCACATGGCTAGTCAGCCCCAGCATTTT

V: TRBV27
D: TRBD1
size: -
J: TRBJ1-1
CDR3: CASSLVGGLNTEAFF
DNA: TGTGCCAGCAGTTTAGTAGGGGGCTTAAACACTGAAGCTTTCTTT

V: TRBV4-3
D: TRBD1
size: -
J: TRBJ2-2
CDR3: CASSQQGVANTGELFF
DNA: TGCGCCAGCAGCCAACAGGGGGTGGCGAACACCGGGGAGCTGTTTTTT

V: TRBV5-6
D: -
size: -
J: TRBJ1-5
CDR3: CASSRGGSGNQPQHF
DNA: TGTGCCAGCAGCCGGGGCGGGAGTGGCAATCAGCCCCAGCATTTT

V: TRBV5-1
D: TRBD1
size: -
J: TRBJ1-2
CDR3: CASSLDLTGQGYTF
DNA: TGCGCCAGCAGCTTGGATTTGACAGGGCAAGGCTACACCTTC

V: TRBV28
D: TRBD1
size: once
J: TRBJ2-5
CDR3: CASSPGQSGETQYF
DNA: TGTGCCAGCAGTCCGGGACAGAGCGGAGAGACCCAGTACTTC

V: TRBV18
D: -
size: -
J: TRBJ2-7
CDR3: CASSPKLDEQYF
DNA: TGTGCCAGCTCACCAAAGCTCGACGAGCAGTACTTC

V: TRBV6-5
D: TRBD1
size: -
J: TRBJ1-5
CDR3: CASRPGQGANQPQHF
DNA: TGTGCCAGCAGACCGGGACAGGGGGCAAATCAGCCCCAGCATTTT

V: TRBV4-1
D: TRBD2
size: -
J: TRBJ2-7
CDR3: CASSQAPRTSGSYEQYF
DNA: TGCGCCAGCAGCCAAGCCCCCCGGACTAGCGGCTCCTACGAGCAGTACTTC

V: TRBV6-2/TRBV6-3
D: -
size: -
J: TRBJ1-1
CDR3: CASSYVPVNTEAFF
DNA: TGTGCCAGCAGTTATGTTCCGGTGAACACTGAAGCTTTCTTT

V: TRBV24-1
D: -
size: -
J: TRBJ2-6
CDR3: CATSEGWTASGANVLTF
DNA: TGTGCCACCAGTGAGGGGTGGACAGCCTCTGGGGCCAACGTCCTGACTTTC